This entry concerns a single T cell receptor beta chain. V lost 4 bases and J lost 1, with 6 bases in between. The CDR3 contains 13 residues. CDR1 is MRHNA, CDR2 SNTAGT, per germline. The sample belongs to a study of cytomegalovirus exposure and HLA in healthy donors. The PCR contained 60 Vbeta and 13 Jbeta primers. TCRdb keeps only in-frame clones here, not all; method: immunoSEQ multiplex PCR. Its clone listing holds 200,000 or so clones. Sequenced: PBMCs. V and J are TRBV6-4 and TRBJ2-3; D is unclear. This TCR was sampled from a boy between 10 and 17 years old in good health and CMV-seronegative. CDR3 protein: CASSVRRTDTQYF. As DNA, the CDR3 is TGTGCCAGCAGTGTGCGCCGCACAGATACGCAGTATTTT.